This TCR beta chain was recovered during a study of T cells in Graves' hyperthyroidism and ophthalmopathy. Broader study findings: Blood also contained most expanded thyroid clonotypes above 0.001.

Trimming pared 6 bases from V and 10 bases from J, leaving 19 bases between. This CDR3 contains 15 residues. A remark on this clonotype: Its antigen is unknown.

Authors of the study amplified TCR beta CDR3 regions from RNA transcripts. When the TCR CDR3 underwent first-round RT-PCR, the HTBI primer set was used. Using its own MiXCR run on the multiplex PCR reads, TCRdb lists one record per CDR3 protein. This sample yields about 280,000 distinct CDR3 sequences, of which about 25% are seen a single time; about a quarter belongs to the top ten. The V call is TRBV12-3 or TRBV12-4, the J call TRBJ1-6; tentative D call: TRBD1 (6 bases). This TCR was sampled from a man in his forties with Graves' hyperthyroidism that later progressed to Graves' ophthalmopathy. Input material: blood. CDR3 DNA sequence: TGTGCCAGCAGAAAAAACAGGGCGTCGTCCTCACCCCTCCACTTT. Protein: CASRKNRASSSPLHF.